A selection of T cell receptor beta chains follows, all from one sample in a study of T cell changes during pregnancy in multiple sclerosis. Data came from immunoSEQ multiplex PCR; TCRdb stores just in-frame clones and leaves some out. The table shows tens of thousands of clones, with under 95% occurring only once. Sample: CD8+ T cells from peripheral blood mononuclear cells, taken in the second trimester of pregnancy. Every receptor here comes from a female donor with multiple sclerosis, enrolled in a pregnancy study. CDR3s include the opening cysteine and the closing phenylalanine or tryptophan. D genes are given only for firm matches. Not every row has a clone size; where given, it reads once, few, many or a size class.

CDR3 protein,CDR3 DNA,clone size,J gene,V gene,D gene
CASSSRTGNTEAFF,TGTGCCAGCAGCTCAAGGACAGGGAACACTGAAGCTTTCTTT,NA,TRBJ1-1,TRBV7-9,TRBD1
CASSQIGSYEQYF,TGCGCCAGCAGCCAAATCGGGAGCTACGAGCAGTACTTC,NA,TRBJ2-7,TRBV4-1,NA
CASSETDKLSGNTIYF,TGTGCCAGCAGTGAGACAGACAAACTCTCTGGAAACACCATATATTTT,NA,TRBJ1-3,TRBV27,NA
CASGDGGSRELFF,TGTGCCAGTGGCGACGGAGGGAGCCGGGAGCTGTTTTTT,NA,TRBJ2-2,TRBV19,NA
CASSQVFDRPFYGYTF,TGCGCCAGCAGCCAAGTCTTTGACAGGCCCTTCTATGGCTACACCTTC,NA,TRBJ1-2,TRBV4-3,NA
CASSPFGTGGSGANVLTF,TGTGCCAGCAGCCCCTTTGGGACAGGGGGCTCTGGGGCCAACGTCCTGACTTTC,NA,TRBJ2-6,TRBV7-9,TRBD1
CASSSGLAGNHYNEQFF,TGTGCCAGCAGCTCAGGACTAGCGGGGAATCACTACAATGAGCAGTTCTTC,NA,TRBJ2-1,TRBV13,TRBD2
CASSHALAGGRDEQFF,TGTGCCAGCAGCCATGCCCTAGCGGGAGGGCGGGATGAGCAGTTCTTC,once,TRBJ2-1,TRBV5-4,TRBD2
CASRGQGAYEQYF,TGTGCCAGCCGGGGACAGGGCGCCTACGAGCAGTACTTC,NA,TRBJ2-7,TRBV27,TRBD1
CASSQDWFPSSGNTIYF,TGTGCCAGCAGCCAAGATTGGTTTCCGAGCTCTGGAAACACCATATATTTT,NA,TRBJ1-3,TRBV14,NA
CASSVAETNYGYTF,TGTGCCAGCAGCGTAGCGGAGACTAACTATGGCTACACCTTC,few,TRBJ1-2,TRBV9,NA
CSVDSYNEQFF,TGCAGCGTTGACAGCTACAATGAGCAGTTCTTC,NA,TRBJ2-1,TRBV29-1,NA
CASSQGILGLAGAGELFF,TGCGCCAGCAGCCAGGGGATTCTGGGACTAGCGGGAGCCGGGGAGCTGTTTTTT,NA,TRBJ2-2,TRBV4-1,TRBD2
CASGTGSRFGEQYF,TGTGCCAGTGGCACCGGGTCTAGATTCGGGGAGCAGTACTTC,NA,TRBJ2-7,TRBV19,NA
CSVEGQGWDNEQFF,TGCAGCGTTGAGGGACAGGGTTGGGACAATGAGCAGTTCTTC,NA,TRBJ2-1,TRBV29-1,TRBD1
CASSTSGSSYNEQFF,TGTGCCAGTAGTACTAGCGGGAGTTCCTACAATGAGCAGTTCTTC,NA,TRBJ2-1,TRBV19,TRBD2
CSVGQGSEQYF,TGCAGCGTCGGGCAGGGCTCCGAGCAGTACTTC,NA,TRBJ2-7,TRBV29-1,NA
CASSFDSQGYGYTF,TGTGCCAGCAGTTTCGATTCACAGGGATATGGCTACACCTTC,NA,TRBJ1-2,TRBV6-6,NA
CASSFRTGTSEQYF,TGTGCCAGCAGTTTTCGTACCGGGACTAGCGAGCAGTACTTC,NA,TRBJ2-7,TRBV28,TRBD2
CASSLGDSPSYEQYF,TGTGCCAGCAGCCTAGGGGACAGTCCTTCCTACGAGCAGTACTTC,NA,TRBJ2-7,TRBV9,TRBD1
CASSLVQGNTIYF,TGTGCCAGCAGCTTAGTACAGGGAAACACCATATATTTT,NA,TRBJ1-3,TRBV7-9,NA
CASSLVREGASYGYTF,TGTGCCAGCAGTTTAGTCCGAGAGGGGGCATCCTATGGCTACACCTTC,NA,TRBJ1-2,TRBV27,TRBD1
CASSLGLQGPNTEAFF,TGTGCCAGCAGTTTAGGGCTGCAGGGGCCGAACACTGAAGCTTTCTTT,NA,TRBJ1-1,TRBV27,NA
CASTWVLGDEQYF,TGTGCCAGCACCTGGGTCCTAGGGGACGAGCAGTACTTC,once,TRBJ2-7,TRBV6-1,NA
CAWSVIVRGKAQETQYF,TGTGCCTGGAGTGTAATAGTCAGGGGAAAGGCGCAAGAGACCCAGTACTTC,NA,TRBJ2-5,TRBV30,NA
CASSTGGSEAFF,TGTGCCAGTAGTACAGGGGGAAGTGAGGCTTTCTTT,NA,TRBJ1-1,TRBV19,TRBD1
CASSSLAKNIQYF,TGTGCCAGCAGCTCTCTAGCCAAAAACATTCAGTACTTC,NA,TRBJ2-4,TRBV13,NA
CASSFGTGYNEQFF,TGTGCCAGCAGCTTTGGGACAGGGTACAATGAGCAGTTCTTC,NA,TRBJ2-1,TRBV13,TRBD1
CASSYPGQGGNQPQHF,TGTGCCAGCAGTTACCCGGGACAGGGAGGCAATCAGCCCCAGCATTTT,NA,TRBJ1-5,TRBV28,TRBD1
CASSQDGRIAGDEQFF,TGCGCCAGCAGCCAAGATGGCAGGATAGCGGGAGATGAGCAGTTCTTC,NA,TRBJ2-1,TRBV4-1,TRBD2
CASSPPAGGREQYF,TGTGCCAGCTCACCACCTGCAGGGGGAAGGGAGCAGTACTTC,NA,TRBJ2-7,TRBV18,TRBD1